Sequencing of this T cell receptor (beta chain) was carried out in a study of blood T cell repertoires in COVID-19 (dated by TCRdb to about 2020). General notes on the study: Samples covering the acute and convalescent phases of COVID-19 were provided by collaborators in the United States, Italy and Spain. The samples were drawn from two sources: the first 160 participants of the ongoing ImmuneRACE study, and 950 to 1,500 subjects contributed by 6 global collaborators. The prospective study material was composed of cDNA or gDNA derived from T cells, B-cell-depleted T cells, or PBMCs. HLA class I and class II types, where available, came from metadata supplied by the sample provider rather than from assay-based typing. Nearly every sample came with metadata listing a de-identified subject ID, COVID-19 status, age in years and sex. Deeply sampled blood TCRbeta repertoires from subjects exposed to, actively infected with, or recovered from COVID-19 were included in the dataset. The repertoires were released in a freely available public database intended as a resource for research on the immune response to SARS-CoV-2. What the research found in general, with its limitations: Clinical and demographic metadata were provided uncurated, with the amount varying by source and participant.

TCRbeta CDR3 regions were amplified from genomic DNA by means of the immunoSEQ Assay, a bias-controlled multiplex PCR. The study's own analysis went as follows. The number of nucleated cells in each sample was estimated by amplification of reference gene primers within the assay. To quantify the absolute abundance of each unique TCRbeta CDR3 rearrangement, sequence reads were collapsed and filtered. For each sample, productive Simpson clonality was calculated as the square root of Simpson's diversity index over productive rearrangements. TCRdb carries this immuneACCESS record with in-frame sequences only. Its versions omit some clonotypes, under half of them owing to an unresolved V gene in the studies checked, with the rest unexplained. From that table come the V and J calls and clone size; the DNA was used to work out D and trimming. The sample table contains roughly 200,000 clones; only one count was recorded for 70% to 90% of them. The ten top clones hold 3% to 4% of the sample.

Notes on this clone: The target of this receptor is not known. No much larger clone exists at a distance of one base, and base qualities are not known.

Whole blood was collected in K2EDTA tubes by collaborating institutions according to the institutions' own protocols. For TCRbeta analysis, collaborators shipped samples as frozen whole blood, isolated PBMCs, or DNA extracted from either of those sample types. The germline V gene (reference sequence) provides CDR1 SEHNR and CDR2 FQNEAQ. The germline V and J ends show losses of 4 bases and 5 bases respectively, and no gene match explains 9 bases of the junction. Taken from cysteine to phenylalanine, the CDR3 has 15 residues. The kept DNA is CDR3 alone, 45 bases in frame from the first base. Sequenced sample: peripheral blood. The TCR comes from a man aged 55 to 70 with acute or convalescent COVID-19. This receptor chain uses TRBV7-9 and TRBJ2-5, with 8 central nucleotides matching TRBD1. The encoded CDR3 is CASSYRRGQEETQYF. At the DNA level, the sequence is TGTGCCAGCAGCTACCGCAGGGGGCAGGAGGAGACCCAGTACTTC.